This T cell receptor (beta chain) was observed in a study of identical twins. Findings and limits, study-wide: Clonotypes of the beta chain that were abundant in cord blood carried fewer insertions (memory repertoires showed none). Models underestimated out-of-frame TCR alpha sharing in monozygotic twins.

A single record per CDR3 protein comes from TCRdb applying MiXCR to the 5' RACE reads. The table has roughly 230,000 distinct CDR3 sequences, approximately 8.6% seen once. The table lists this clonotype with a few counts. Its antigen is unknown. Germline CDR1 is LNHDA and CDR2 is SQIVND (reference sequence). V shed 0 bases, J shed 6 bases, and the junction held 7 bases outside the gene matches. This CDR3 spans 16 amino acids. The same sample was also used in a study of yellow fever vaccine responses in identical twins. That work states: After vaccination, twins' T cell response reportedly seemed partly convergent, partly personalized.

This receptor was identified in a woman between 18 and 29 years old in good health. The J gene is TRBJ2-3, the V gene TRBV19, with 9 bases aligning to TRBD2. Sequenced: CD8+ T cells sorted from blood. The CDR3 region is CASSIDPRLAADTQYF. DNA of the CDR3: TGTGCCAGTAGTATAGATCCCCGACTAGCGGCCGATACGCAGTATTTT.